One and the same sample provided the 3 T cell receptor beta chains below, sequenced in a study of breast tumors, draining lymph nodes, adjacent tissues. Each CDR3 protein is one row after TCRdb ran MiXCR on the multiplex PCR reads. The table records over 200,000 distinct CDR3 sequences, 30% to 35% of them present only once. The lymph nodes were axillary draining lymph nodes from breast cancer patients. The specimen sequenced was axillary lymph node tissue. The receptor source for this set is a female donor with breast cancer. Some clones in this sample may be carry-over from other donors' samples.

The sample holds many counts of this clonotype. The chain joins TRBV4-2 to TRBJ2-2; 8 nucleotides match TRBD2. Germline CDR1 reads LGHNA; CDR2 reads YNFKEQ. This CDR3 has 15 amino acids. V gave up 9 bases and J gave up 1 base; unmatched junction bases: 7. CDR3 region: CASRRGGLNTGELFF. The DNA for the CDR3 is TGTGCCAGTCGACGGGGGGGGCTGAACACCGGGGAGCTGTTTTTT.

This clonotype was counted at least ten times. The gene calls are TRBV5-1 and TRBJ1-4, with D possibly matching TRBD1 (5 bases). Germline CDR1 and CDR2: SGHRS and YFSETQ. This CDR3 is built from 15 residues. Deletions cut 0 bases from V and 8 bases from J, with 14 bases between. CDR3 in DNA: TGCGCCAGCAGCTTGGGGGCGCAGGGTGACGAAAAACTGTTTTTT. As protein: CASSLGAQGDEKLFF.

The chain carries TRBV5-1 and TRBJ2-3; TRBD2 aligns across 7 bases. The CDR3 spans 15 residues. J lost 2 bases, V lost 7 bases, and 10 bases had no gene match. Germline CDR1 is SGHRS and CDR2 is YFSETQ. The CDR3 is CASRTRDAPTDTQYF. As DNA, the CDR3 is TGCGCCAGCCGGACTAGGGACGCTCCCACAGATACGCAGTATTTT.